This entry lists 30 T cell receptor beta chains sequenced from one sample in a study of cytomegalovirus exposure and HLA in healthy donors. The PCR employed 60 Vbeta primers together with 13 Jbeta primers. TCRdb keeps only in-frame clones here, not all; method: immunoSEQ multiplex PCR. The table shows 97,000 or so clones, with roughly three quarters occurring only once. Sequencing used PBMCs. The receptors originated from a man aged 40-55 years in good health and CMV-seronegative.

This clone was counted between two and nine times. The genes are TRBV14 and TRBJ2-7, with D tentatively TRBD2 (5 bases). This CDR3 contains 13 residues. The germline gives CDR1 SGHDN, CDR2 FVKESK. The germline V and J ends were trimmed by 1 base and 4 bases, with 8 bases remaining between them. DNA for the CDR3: TGTGCCAGCAGCCAAGGAAGAGGGTACGAGCAGTACTTC. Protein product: CASSQGRGYEQYF.

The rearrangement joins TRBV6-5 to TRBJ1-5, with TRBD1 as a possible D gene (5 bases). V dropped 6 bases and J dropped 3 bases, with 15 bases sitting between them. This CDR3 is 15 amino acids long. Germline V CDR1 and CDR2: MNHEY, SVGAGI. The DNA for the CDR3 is TGTGCCAGCAGCCCAGTCAGGGTGGACAATCAGCCCCAGCATTTT. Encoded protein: CASSPVRVDNQPQHF.

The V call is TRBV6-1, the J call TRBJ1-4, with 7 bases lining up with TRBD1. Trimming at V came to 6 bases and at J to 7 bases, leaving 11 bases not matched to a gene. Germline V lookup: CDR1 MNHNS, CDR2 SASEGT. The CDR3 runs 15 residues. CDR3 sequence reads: CASRRDRSAGEKLFF. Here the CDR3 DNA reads TGTGCCAGCAGACGGGACAGAAGCGCGGGTGAAAAACTGTTTTTT.

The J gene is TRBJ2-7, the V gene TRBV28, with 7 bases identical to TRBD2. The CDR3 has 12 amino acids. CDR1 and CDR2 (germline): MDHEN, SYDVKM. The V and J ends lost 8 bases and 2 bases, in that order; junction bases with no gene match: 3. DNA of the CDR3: TGTGCCAGCTCCGGGGGGACCTACGAGCAGTACTTC. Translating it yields CASSGGTYEQYF.

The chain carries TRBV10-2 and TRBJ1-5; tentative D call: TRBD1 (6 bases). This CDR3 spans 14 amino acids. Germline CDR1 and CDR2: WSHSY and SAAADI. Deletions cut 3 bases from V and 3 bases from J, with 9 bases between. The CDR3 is CASSDTGNNQPQHF. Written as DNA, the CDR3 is TGCGCCAGCAGTGACACAGGGAACAATCAGCCCCAGCATTTT.

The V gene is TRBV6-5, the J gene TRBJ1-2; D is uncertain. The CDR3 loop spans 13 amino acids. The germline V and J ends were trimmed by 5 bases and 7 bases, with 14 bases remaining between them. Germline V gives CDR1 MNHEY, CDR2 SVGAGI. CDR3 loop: CASSTTGVGGYTF. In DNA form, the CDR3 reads TGTGCCAGCAGTACCACCGGGGTGGGTGGCTACACCTTC.

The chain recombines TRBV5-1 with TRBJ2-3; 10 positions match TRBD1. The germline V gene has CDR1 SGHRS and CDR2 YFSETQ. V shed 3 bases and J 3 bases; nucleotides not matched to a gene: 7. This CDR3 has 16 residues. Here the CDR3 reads CASSWAGQGGTDTQYF. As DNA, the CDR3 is TGCGCCAGCAGCTGGGCAGGACAGGGGGGGACAGATACGCAGTATTTT.

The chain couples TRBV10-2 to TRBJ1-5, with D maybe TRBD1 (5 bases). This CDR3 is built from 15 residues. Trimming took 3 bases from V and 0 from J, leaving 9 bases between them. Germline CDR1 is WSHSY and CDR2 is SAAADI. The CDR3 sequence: CASSERGYSNQPQHF. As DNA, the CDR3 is TGCGCCAGCAGTGAAAGGGGTTATAGCAATCAGCCCCAGCATTTT.

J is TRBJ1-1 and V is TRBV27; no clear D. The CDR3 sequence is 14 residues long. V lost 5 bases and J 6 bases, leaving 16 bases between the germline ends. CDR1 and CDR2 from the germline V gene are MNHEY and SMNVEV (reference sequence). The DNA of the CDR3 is TGTGCCAGCAGTCGCGCAGGTAATCCACCTGAAGCTTTCTTT. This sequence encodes CASSRAGNPPEAFF.

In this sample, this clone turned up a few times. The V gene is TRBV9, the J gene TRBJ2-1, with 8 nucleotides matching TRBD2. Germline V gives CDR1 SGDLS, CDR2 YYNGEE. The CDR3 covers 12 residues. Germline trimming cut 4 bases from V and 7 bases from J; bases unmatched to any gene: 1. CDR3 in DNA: TGTGCCAGCAGCCGCGGGGGGAATGAGCAGTTCTTC. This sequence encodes CASSRGGNEQFF. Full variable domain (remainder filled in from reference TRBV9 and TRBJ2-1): DSGVTQTPKHLITATGQRVTLRCSPRSGDLSVYWYQQSLDQGLQFLIQYYNGEERAKGNILERFSAQQFPDLHSELNLSSLELGDSALYFCASSRGGNEQFFGPGTRLTVL.

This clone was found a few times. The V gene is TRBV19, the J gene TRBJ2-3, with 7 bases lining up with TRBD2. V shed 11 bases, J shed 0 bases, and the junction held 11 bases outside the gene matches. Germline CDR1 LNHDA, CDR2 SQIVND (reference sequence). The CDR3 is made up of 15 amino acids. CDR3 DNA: TGTGCCTCCACCGAGCGGCGGGGGAGCACAGATACGCAGTATTTT. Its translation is CASTERRGSTDTQYF.

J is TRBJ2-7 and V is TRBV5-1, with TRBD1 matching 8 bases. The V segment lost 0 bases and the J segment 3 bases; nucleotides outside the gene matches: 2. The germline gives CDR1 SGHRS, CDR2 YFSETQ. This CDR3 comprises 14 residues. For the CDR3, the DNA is TGCGCCAGCAGCTTGGACGACAGGGGCTACGAGCAGTACTTC. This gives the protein CASSLDDRGYEQYF.

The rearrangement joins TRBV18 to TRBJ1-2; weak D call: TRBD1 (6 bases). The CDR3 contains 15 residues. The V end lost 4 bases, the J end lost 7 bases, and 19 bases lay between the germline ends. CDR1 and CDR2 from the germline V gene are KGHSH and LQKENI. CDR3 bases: TGTGCCAGCTCACTGACAGGCACACCCCAGGGTGGCTACACCTTC. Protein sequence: CASSLTGTPQGGYTF.

The CDR3, as DNA: TGCAGCGTTTTTCAGCTGCGAGTAGCGGGGGGGCAGTGGGAGCAGTTCTTC. It encodes CSVFQLRVAGGQWEQFF. This chain uses TRBV29-1 with TRBJ2-1, with 11 bases aligning to TRBD2. Germline values: CDR1 SQVTM, CDR2 ANQGSEA. The CDR3 is made up of 17 amino acids. The V and J ends lost 5 bases and 10 bases, in that order; junction bases with no gene match: 19.

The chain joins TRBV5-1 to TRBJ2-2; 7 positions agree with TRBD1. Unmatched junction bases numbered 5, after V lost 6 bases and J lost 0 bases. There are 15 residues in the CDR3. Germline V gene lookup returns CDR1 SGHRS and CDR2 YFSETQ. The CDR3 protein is CASKGTVANTGELFF. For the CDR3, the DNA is TGCGCCAGCAAAGGGACAGTCGCGAACACCGGGGAGCTGTTTTTT.

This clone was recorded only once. CDR3 residues: CASSLSGQLGGYTF. DNA of the CDR3: TGTGCCAGCAGCTTATCGGGACAGTTGGGGGGCTACACCTTC. The genes are TRBV13 and TRBJ1-2; TRBD1 matches 7 bases. Germline values: CDR1 PRHDT, CDR2 FYEKMQ (reference sequence). The CDR3 covers 14 residues. The V and J ends lost 2 bases and 8 bases, in that order; junction bases with no gene match: 8.

CDR3 loop: CASSYSTTVQEQFF. The DNA for the CDR3 is TGTGCCAGCAGTTACTCGACGACAGTTCAAGAGCAGTTCTTC. The V call is TRBV6-6, the J call TRBJ2-1, with D possibly being TRBD1 (5 bases). CDR1 MNHNY and CDR2 SVGAGI come from the germline V gene (reference sequence). The CDR3 extends over 14 amino acids. V lost 0 bases and J 10 bases, leaving 13 bases between the germline ends.

The CDR3 is CASSAGTVLGGEAFF. The DNA of the CDR3 is TGTGCCAGCAGCGCCGGGACAGTATTGGGGGGCGAAGCTTTCTTT. The V and J genes are TRBV9 and TRBJ1-1; 7 bases map to TRBD1. V shed 3 bases and J 8 bases; nucleotides not matched to a gene: 13. Germline V gene data show CDR1 as SGDLS and CDR2 as YYNGEE. This CDR3 contains 15 residues.

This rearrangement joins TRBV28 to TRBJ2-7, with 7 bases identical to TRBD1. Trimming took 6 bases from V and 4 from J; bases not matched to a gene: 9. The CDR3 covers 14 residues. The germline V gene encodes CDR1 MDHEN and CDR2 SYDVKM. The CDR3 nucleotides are TGTGCCAGCAGCACAGGGGCTCCGGAGTACGAGCAGTACTTC. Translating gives CASSTGAPEYEQYF.

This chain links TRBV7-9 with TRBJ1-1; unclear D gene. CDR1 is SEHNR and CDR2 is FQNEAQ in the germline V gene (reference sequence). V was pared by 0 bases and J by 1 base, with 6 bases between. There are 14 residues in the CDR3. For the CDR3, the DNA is TGTGCCAGCAGCTTAGCTGGCCCGAACACTGAAGCTTTCTTT. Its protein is CASSLAGPNTEAFF.

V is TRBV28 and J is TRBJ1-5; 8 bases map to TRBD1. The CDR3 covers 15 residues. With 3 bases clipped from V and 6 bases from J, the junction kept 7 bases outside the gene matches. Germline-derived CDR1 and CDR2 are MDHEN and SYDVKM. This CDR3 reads CASSFTDRVGQPQHF. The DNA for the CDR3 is TGTGCCAGCAGTTTCACGGACAGGGTCGGTCAGCCCCAGCATTTT.

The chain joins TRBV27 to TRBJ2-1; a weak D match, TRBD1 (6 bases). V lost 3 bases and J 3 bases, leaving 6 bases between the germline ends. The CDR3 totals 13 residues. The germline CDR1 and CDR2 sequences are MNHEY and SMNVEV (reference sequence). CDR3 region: CASSLDSYNEQFF. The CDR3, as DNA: TGTGCCAGCAGTTTGGACAGCTACAATGAGCAGTTCTTC.

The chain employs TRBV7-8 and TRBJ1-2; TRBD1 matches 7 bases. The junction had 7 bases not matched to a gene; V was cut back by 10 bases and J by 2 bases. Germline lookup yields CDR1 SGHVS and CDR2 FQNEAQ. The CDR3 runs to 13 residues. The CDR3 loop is CAIGQAGNYGYTF. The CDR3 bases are TGTGCCATAGGACAGGCGGGCAACTATGGCTACACCTTC.

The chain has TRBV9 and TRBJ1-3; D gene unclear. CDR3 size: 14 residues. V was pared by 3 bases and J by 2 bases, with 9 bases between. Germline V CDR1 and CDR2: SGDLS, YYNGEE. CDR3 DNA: TGTGCCAGCAGCGCCTACGACACTGGAAACACCATATATTTT. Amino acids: CASSAYDTGNTIYF.

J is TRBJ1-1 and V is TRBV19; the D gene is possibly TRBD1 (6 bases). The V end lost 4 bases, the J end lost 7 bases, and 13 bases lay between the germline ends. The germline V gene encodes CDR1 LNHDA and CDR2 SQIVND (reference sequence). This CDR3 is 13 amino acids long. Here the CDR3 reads CASSNPPGVEAFF. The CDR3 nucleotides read TGTGCCAGTAGTAACCCCCCAGGGGTTGAAGCTTTCTTT.

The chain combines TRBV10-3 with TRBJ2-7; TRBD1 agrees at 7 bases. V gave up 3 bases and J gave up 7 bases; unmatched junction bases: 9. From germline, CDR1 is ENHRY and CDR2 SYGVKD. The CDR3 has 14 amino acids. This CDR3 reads CAISERGLGVEQYF. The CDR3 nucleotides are TGTGCCATCAGTGAAAGGGGGCTAGGGGTTGAGCAGTACTTC.

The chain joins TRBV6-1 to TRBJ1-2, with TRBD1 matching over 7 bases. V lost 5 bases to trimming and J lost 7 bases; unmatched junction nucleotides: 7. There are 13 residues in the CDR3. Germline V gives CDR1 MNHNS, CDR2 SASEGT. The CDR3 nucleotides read TGTGCCAGCAGTCAACAGGGGTTGGGTGGCTACACCTTC. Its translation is CASSQQGLGGYTF.

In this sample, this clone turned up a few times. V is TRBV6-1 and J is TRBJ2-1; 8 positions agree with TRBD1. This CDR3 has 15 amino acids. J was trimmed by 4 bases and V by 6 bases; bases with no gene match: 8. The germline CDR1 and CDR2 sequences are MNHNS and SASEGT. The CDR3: CASREDRATYNEQFF. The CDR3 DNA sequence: TGTGCCAGCAGGGAGGACAGGGCCACTTACAATGAGCAGTTCTTC.

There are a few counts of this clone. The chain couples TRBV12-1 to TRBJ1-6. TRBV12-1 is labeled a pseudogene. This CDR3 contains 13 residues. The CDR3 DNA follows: TGTGCCAGGGGGGGGAGCTTTAATTCACCCCTCCACTTT. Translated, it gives CARGGSFNSPLHF.

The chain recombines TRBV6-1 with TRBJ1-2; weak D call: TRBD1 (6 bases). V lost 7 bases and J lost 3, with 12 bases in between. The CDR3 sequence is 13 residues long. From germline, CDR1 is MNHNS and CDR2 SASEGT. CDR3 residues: CASKQGGDYGYTF. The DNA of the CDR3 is TGTGCCAGCAAACAGGGAGGGGACTATGGCTACACCTTC.